This T cell receptor (beta chain) was profiled in a study of cytomegalovirus exposure and HLA in healthy donors. Primers for the PCR totalled 60 Vbeta and 13 Jbeta. Clones were read by immunoSEQ multiplex PCR, and TCRdb kept only the in-frame ones, dropping some. The sample records about 120,000 clones, 77% being singletons. Germline loops: CDR1 KGHSH, CDR2 LQKENI. Deletions cut 3 bases from V and 6 bases from J, with 16 bases between. The CDR3 is 15 amino acids. The rearrangement links TRBV18 to TRBJ2-3, with D perhaps TRBD1 (6 bases). The clonotype was recovered from a young man in good health and CMV-seropositive. The sequenced sample was PBMCs. Here the CDR3 DNA reads TGTGCCAGCTCACCGAAGGGGGAGCTAGGGGATACGCAGTATTTT. It specifies CASSPKGELGDTQYF.